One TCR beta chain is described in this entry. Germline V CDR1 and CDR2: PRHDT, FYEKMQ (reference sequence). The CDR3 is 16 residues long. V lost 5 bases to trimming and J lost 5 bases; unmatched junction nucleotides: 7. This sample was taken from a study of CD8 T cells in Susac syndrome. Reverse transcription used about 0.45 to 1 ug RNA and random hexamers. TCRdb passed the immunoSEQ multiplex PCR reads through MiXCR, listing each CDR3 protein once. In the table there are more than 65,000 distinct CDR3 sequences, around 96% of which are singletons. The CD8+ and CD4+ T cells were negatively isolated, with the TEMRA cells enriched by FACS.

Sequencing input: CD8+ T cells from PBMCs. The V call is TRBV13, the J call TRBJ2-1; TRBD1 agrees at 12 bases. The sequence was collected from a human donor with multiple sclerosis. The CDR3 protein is CASSQLGQGADNEQFF. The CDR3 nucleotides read TGTGCCAGCAGCCAATTGGGACAGGGGGCGGACAATGAGCAGTTCTTC. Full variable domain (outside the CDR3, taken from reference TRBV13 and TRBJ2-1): AAGVIQSPRHLIKEKRETATLKCYPIPRHDTVYWYQQGPGQDPQFLISFYEKMQSDKGSIPDRFSAQQFSDYHSELNMSSLELGDSALYFCASSQLGQGADNEQFFGPGTRLTVL.